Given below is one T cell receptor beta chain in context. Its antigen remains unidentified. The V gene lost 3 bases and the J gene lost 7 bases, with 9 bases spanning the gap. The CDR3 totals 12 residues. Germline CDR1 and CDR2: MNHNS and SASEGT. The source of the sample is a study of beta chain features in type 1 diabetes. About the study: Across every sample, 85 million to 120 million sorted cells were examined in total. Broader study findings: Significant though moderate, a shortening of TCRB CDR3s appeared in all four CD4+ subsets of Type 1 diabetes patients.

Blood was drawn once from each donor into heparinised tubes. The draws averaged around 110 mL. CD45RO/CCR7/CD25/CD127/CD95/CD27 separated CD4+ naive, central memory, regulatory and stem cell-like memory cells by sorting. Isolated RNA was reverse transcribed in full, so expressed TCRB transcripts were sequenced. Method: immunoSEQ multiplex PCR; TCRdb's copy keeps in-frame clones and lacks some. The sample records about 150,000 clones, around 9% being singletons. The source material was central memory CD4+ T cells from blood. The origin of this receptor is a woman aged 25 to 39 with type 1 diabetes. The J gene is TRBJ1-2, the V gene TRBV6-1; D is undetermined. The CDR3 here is CASSDVGSGYTF. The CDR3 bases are TGTGCCAGCAGTGATGTGGGGAGTGGCTACACCTTC.